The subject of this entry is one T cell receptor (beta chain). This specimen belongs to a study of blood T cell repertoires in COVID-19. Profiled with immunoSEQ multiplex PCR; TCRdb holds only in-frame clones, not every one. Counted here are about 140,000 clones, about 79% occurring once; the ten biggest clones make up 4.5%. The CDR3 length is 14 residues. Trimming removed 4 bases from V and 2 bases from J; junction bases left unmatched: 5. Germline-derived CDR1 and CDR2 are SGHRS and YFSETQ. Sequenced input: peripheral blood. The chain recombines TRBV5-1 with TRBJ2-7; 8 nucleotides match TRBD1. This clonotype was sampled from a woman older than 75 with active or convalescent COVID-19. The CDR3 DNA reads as TGCGCCAGCAGCCACGGGACAGGAGCCTACGAGCAGTACTTC. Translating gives CASSHGTGAYEQYF.